This record concerns one T cell receptor (beta chain) sequence. Donors in Cohort 3 counted as recovered after two negative PCRs, clearance, or symptom resolution. Per the original data handling: Reference gene primer amplification gave nucleated cell count estimates. TCRdb's copy holds only in-frame clones and misses some; the assay was immunoSEQ multiplex PCR. The V and J calls and the clone size are those of that table, but D and trimming were determined from the DNA. The sample comprises more than 150,000 clones, roughly 90% of which are singletons, and more than 2% rests with the top ten. This CDR3 is 13 amino acids long. Between the trimmed V and J ends, which lost 5 bases and 10 bases, there was a span of 15 bases. This record comes from a study of blood T cell repertoires in COVID-19. Overall study context: Acute and convalescent COVID-19 samples came from the United States, Italy and Spain. Sources were T cells, B-cell-depleted T cells, or PBMCs; the material itself was cDNA or gDNA.

Input material: PBMCs or T cells enriched from blood (not recorded which). The TCR was taken from a woman in her twenties or thirties who had recovered from COVID-19. The rearrangement links TRBV12-3 or TRBV12-4 to TRBJ2-1, with D perhaps TRBD2 (6 bases). CDR3 in amino acids: CASSPRDSYEQFF. DNA for the CDR3: TGTGCCAGCAGTCCAAGGGACTCCTACGAGCAGTTCTTC.